This is a list of T cell receptor beta chains from one sample in a study of blood T cell repertoires in COVID-19. Method: immunoSEQ multiplex PCR; TCRdb's copy keeps in-frame clones and lacks some. There are about 240,000 clones in the sample; approximately 83% occur only once, and approximately 3.5% lies in the top ten. Specimen: PBMCs or T cells enriched from blood (not recorded which). The receptors derive from a woman in her 40s with acute COVID-19. CDR3s include the opening cysteine and the closing phenylalanine or tryptophan. A D gene is named only where the DNA matches it firmly. Clone size is shown for a subset of rows, as once, few, many or a class of expanded clone.

clone size: .; J gene: TRBJ1-2; V gene: TRBV5-6; D gene: .; CDR3 DNA: TGTGCCAGCAGCTTCGGAAGGGGCTATGGCTACACCTTC; CDR3 protein: CASSFGRGYGYTF
clone size: once; J gene: TRBJ2-5; V gene: TRBV9; D gene: .; CDR3 DNA: TGTGCCAGCAGTCCCTTTCCCACTAGTCAAGAGACCCAGTACTTC; CDR3 protein: CASSPFPTSQETQYF
clone size: .; J gene: TRBJ1-6; V gene: TRBV14; D gene: .; CDR3 DNA: TGTGCCAGCAGACGCGCAGGGATTTCACCCCTCCACTTT; CDR3 protein: CASRRAGISPLHF
clone size: .; J gene: TRBJ2-7; V gene: TRBV14; D gene: .; CDR3 DNA: TGTGCCAGCAGCCGAGATAACCCCGGTTTCGGGCAGTACTTC; CDR3 protein: CASSRDNPGFGQYF
clone size: .; J gene: TRBJ1-5; V gene: TRBV27; D gene: .; CDR3 DNA: TGTGCCAGCAGTACCCAGGGGAAGCCCCAGCATTTT; CDR3 protein: CASSTQGKPQHF
clone size: .; J gene: TRBJ2-1; V gene: TRBV15; D gene: .; CDR3 DNA: TGTGCCACCAGCAGAGTTGGTGGAGAGTACAATGAGCAGTTCTTC; CDR3 protein: CATSRVGGEYNEQFF
clone size: once; J gene: TRBJ1-3; V gene: TRBV7-9; D gene: .; CDR3 DNA: TGTGCCAGCAGCTTAAATTTGGCGGGCTCTGGAAACACCATATATTTT; CDR3 protein: CASSLNLAGSGNTIYF
clone size: .; J gene: TRBJ1-1; V gene: TRBV2; D gene: TRBD1; CDR3 DNA: TGTGCCAGCAGTGAAGTAGGACAGGTGAACACTGAAGCTTTCTTT; CDR3 protein: CASSEVGQVNTEAFF
clone size: .; J gene: TRBJ1-2; V gene: TRBV30; D gene: .; CDR3 DNA: TGTGCCTGGAGTGGATCCCAGGGGACCTACACCTTC; CDR3 protein: CAWSGSQGTYTF
clone size: .; J gene: TRBJ2-7; V gene: TRBV7-9; D gene: TRBD1; CDR3 DNA: TGTGCCAGCAGCTTATCAGGGGGCGCTTATATCCCCTACGAGCAGTACTTC; CDR3 protein: CASSLSGGAYIPYEQYF
clone size: .; J gene: TRBJ2-5; V gene: TRBV5-4; D gene: .; CDR3 DNA: TGTGCCAGCAGCTTGCATCAAGAGACCCAGTACTTC; CDR3 protein: CASSLHQETQYF
clone size: .; J gene: TRBJ1-4; V gene: TRBV7-8; D gene: .; CDR3 DNA: TGTGCCAGCAGCTTAGGGGGGGGCGGGGAAAAACTGTTTTTT; CDR3 protein: CASSLGGGGEKLFF
clone size: .; J gene: TRBJ1-1; V gene: TRBV14; D gene: .; CDR3 DNA: TGTGCCAGCAGCCAAGGAGCGGTGAACACTGAAGCTTTCTTT; CDR3 protein: CASSQGAVNTEAFF
clone size: .; J gene: TRBJ2-3; V gene: TRBV14; D gene: TRBD2; CDR3 DNA: TGTGCCAGCAGCCAAGTTTTCCCCCAGCGGGAAGGAGATACGCAGTATTTT; CDR3 protein: CASSQVFPQREGDTQYF
clone size: .; J gene: TRBJ2-4; V gene: TRBV12-3/TRBV12-4; D gene: .; CDR3 DNA: TGTGCCAGCAGTGGGCTCCAAAACATTCAGTACTTC; CDR3 protein: CASSGLQNIQYF
clone size: .; J gene: TRBJ1-2; V gene: TRBV18; D gene: TRBD1; CDR3 DNA: TGTGCCAGCTCGCCAGGGGGCAGGAATGGCTACACCTTC; CDR3 protein: CASSPGGRNGYTF
clone size: .; J gene: TRBJ2-5; V gene: TRBV5-1; D gene: .; CDR3 DNA: TGCGCCAGCAGCTTGGCTACAGAAGAGACCCAGTACTTC; CDR3 protein: CASSLATEETQYF
clone size: .; J gene: TRBJ1-1; V gene: TRBV29-1; D gene: TRBD1; CDR3 DNA: TGCAGCGTTGAAGTGGGACAGGGAGGCACTGAAGCTTTCTTT; CDR3 protein: CSVEVGQGGTEAFF
clone size: .; J gene: TRBJ2-1; V gene: TRBV25-1; D gene: TRBD2; CDR3 DNA: TGTGCCAGCAGTGAATTTCAAGCTAGCGGGACCCACAATGAGCAGTTCTTC; CDR3 protein: CASSEFQASGTHNEQFF
clone size: few; J gene: TRBJ2-7; V gene: TRBV5-1; D gene: TRBD1; CDR3 DNA: TGCGCCAGCAGCGAGTCCCCCGGGACAGCGCCCTACGAGCAGTACTTC; CDR3 protein: CASSESPGTAPYEQYF
clone size: .; J gene: TRBJ2-1; V gene: TRBV18; D gene: .; CDR3 DNA: TGTGCCAGCTCACCCGAGGATGAGCAGTTCTTC; CDR3 protein: CASSPEDEQFF
clone size: .; J gene: TRBJ2-3; V gene: TRBV7-6; D gene: TRBD2; CDR3 DNA: TGTGCCAGCACCCTTTCTCTAGCGGGAGCAGATACGCAGTATTTT; CDR3 protein: CASTLSLAGADTQYF
clone size: .; J gene: TRBJ1-2; V gene: TRBV2; D gene: .; CDR3 DNA: TGTGCCAGCAGTTCGGACAGCTCTAACTATGGCTACACCTTC; CDR3 protein: CASSSDSSNYGYTF
clone size: .; J gene: TRBJ1-1; V gene: TRBV5-4; D gene: TRBD1; CDR3 DNA: TGTGCCAGCAGCGGCCGGGACAGTCTCACTGAAGCTTTCTTT; CDR3 protein: CASSGRDSLTEAFF
clone size: .; J gene: TRBJ2-7; V gene: TRBV27; D gene: TRBD2; CDR3 DNA: TGTGCCAGCAGTCTAACCCTAGCGGGAAGGGGCGAGCAGTACTTC; CDR3 protein: CASSLTLAGRGEQYF
clone size: .; J gene: TRBJ1-1; V gene: TRBV12-5; D gene: TRBD1; CDR3 DNA: TGTGCTAGTGGTTTGGGACAGGGGGCTGAAGCTTTCTTT; CDR3 protein: CASGLGQGAEAFF
clone size: .; J gene: TRBJ2-2; V gene: TRBV6-5; D gene: .; CDR3 DNA: TGTGCCAGCACCCTGCGGGTAACCGGGGAGCTGTTTTTT; CDR3 protein: CASTLRVTGELFF
clone size: .; J gene: TRBJ2-1; V gene: TRBV19; D gene: TRBD2; CDR3 DNA: TGTGCCAGTAGTACCACTAGCGGGAGGGCCCATGAGCAGTTCTTC; CDR3 protein: CASSTTSGRAHEQFF
clone size: .; J gene: TRBJ2-1; V gene: TRBV13; D gene: .; CDR3 DNA: TGTGCCAGCAAGGGCGGGGACTACAATGAGCAGTTCTTC; CDR3 protein: CASKGGDYNEQFF
clone size: .; J gene: TRBJ1-1; V gene: TRBV2; D gene: .; CDR3 DNA: TGTGCCAGCAGTGAAGTGGGGGGGCTGAACACTGAAGCTTTCTTT; CDR3 protein: CASSEVGGLNTEAFF
clone size: .; J gene: TRBJ2-7; V gene: TRBV30; D gene: TRBD1; CDR3 DNA: TGTGCCTGGAGTGGGACAGGGAGGTACCACGAGCAGTACTTC; CDR3 protein: CAWSGTGRYHEQYF
clone size: .; J gene: TRBJ1-2; V gene: TRBV27; D gene: .; CDR3 DNA: TGTGCCAGCAGTTGGGGGGGTAGCTATGGCTACACCTTC; CDR3 protein: CASSWGGSYGYTF
clone size: .; J gene: TRBJ2-3; V gene: TRBV12-3/TRBV12-4; D gene: TRBD2; CDR3 DNA: TGTGCCAGCAGACTAGCGGGAGCAGATACGCAGTATTTT; CDR3 protein: CASRLAGADTQYF
clone size: .; J gene: TRBJ2-1; V gene: TRBV7-2; D gene: TRBD2; CDR3 DNA: TGTGCCAGCAGCAATGGACTAGCGGGAATGAATGAGCAGTTCTTC; CDR3 protein: CASSNGLAGMNEQFF
clone size: .; J gene: TRBJ1-2; V gene: TRBV3-1/TRBV3-2; D gene: .; CDR3 DNA: TGTGCCAGCAGTCCTATACAGGGATCCTATGGCTACACCTTC; CDR3 protein: CASSPIQGSYGYTF
clone size: .; J gene: TRBJ2-7; V gene: TRBV11-3; D gene: .; CDR3 DNA: TGTGCCAGCAGTTCACAGGGTGGCGAGCAGTACTTC; CDR3 protein: CASSSQGGEQYF
clone size: .; J gene: TRBJ2-6; V gene: TRBV15; D gene: .; CDR3 DNA: TGTGCCACCAGCAGAGTAATAACTGGGGCCAACGTCCTGACTTTC; CDR3 protein: CATSRVITGANVLTF
clone size: few; J gene: TRBJ2-3; V gene: TRBV4-1; D gene: .; CDR3 DNA: TGCGCCAGCGGTCGGGAGCGACCTAGCACAGATACGCAGTATTTT; CDR3 protein: CASGRERPSTDTQYF
clone size: few; J gene: TRBJ2-1; V gene: TRBV4-1; D gene: .; CDR3 DNA: TGCGCCAGCAGCCAGCCAATAGTGCGTAATGAGCAGTTCTTC; CDR3 protein: CASSQPIVRNEQFF
clone size: .; J gene: TRBJ2-2; V gene: TRBV29-1; D gene: TRBD1; CDR3 DNA: TGCAGCGTAGGACAGGGCAGGATGTCCACCGGGGAGCTGTTTTTT; CDR3 protein: CSVGQGRMSTGELFF
clone size: .; J gene: TRBJ2-5; V gene: TRBV12-3/TRBV12-4; D gene: .; CDR3 DNA: TGTGCCAGCAAAAGGACAGAAGAGACCCAGTACTTC; CDR3 protein: CASKRTEETQYF
clone size: .; J gene: TRBJ2-7; V gene: TRBV6-1; D gene: .; CDR3 DNA: TGTGCCAGCAGTGACCAGCGGCACGAGCAGTACTTC; CDR3 protein: CASSDQRHEQYF
clone size: .; J gene: TRBJ2-3; V gene: TRBV5-1; D gene: .; CDR3 DNA: TGCGCCAGCAGCTTGACCCCGAGTACCACAGATACGCAGTATTTT; CDR3 protein: CASSLTPSTTDTQYF
clone size: .; J gene: TRBJ1-4; V gene: TRBV19; D gene: .; CDR3 DNA: TGTGCCAGCGCCTCGAGGCTGAGGGAAAAACTGTTTTTT; CDR3 protein: CASASRLREKLFF
clone size: .; J gene: TRBJ1-5; V gene: TRBV19; D gene: TRBD1; CDR3 DNA: TGTGCCAGTACAATGGGACAGGGATGGGGCAATCAGCCCCAGCATTTT; CDR3 protein: CASTMGQGWGNQPQHF
clone size: .; J gene: TRBJ1-6; V gene: TRBV19; D gene: .; CDR3 DNA: TGTGCCAGTAGTCCCCGGGGTGCCTATAATTCACCCCTCCACTTT; CDR3 protein: CASSPRGAYNSPLHF
clone size: .; J gene: TRBJ2-1; V gene: TRBV7-9; D gene: TRBD2; CDR3 DNA: TGTGCCAGCATCTGGGAGGGTGGCCTCACGGAGCAGTTCTTC; CDR3 protein: CASIWEGGLTEQFF
clone size: .; J gene: TRBJ2-2; V gene: TRBV19; D gene: TRBD2; CDR3 DNA: TGTGCCAGTAGTCCGCTAGCGGGAGATGGGAACACCGGGGAGCTGTTTTTT; CDR3 protein: CASSPLAGDGNTGELFF
clone size: .; J gene: TRBJ2-7; V gene: TRBV3-1/TRBV3-2; D gene: .; CDR3 DNA: TGTGCCAGCAGCCAAGTTTGGACACCCTACGAGCAGTACTTC; CDR3 protein: CASSQVWTPYEQYF
clone size: once; J gene: TRBJ1-2; V gene: TRBV19; D gene: TRBD1; CDR3 DNA: TGTGCCAGTAGTAAGGGGACAGGAGTTAACTATGGCTACACCTTC; CDR3 protein: CASSKGTGVNYGYTF
clone size: .; J gene: TRBJ2-3; V gene: TRBV11-3; D gene: TRBD2; CDR3 DNA: TGTGCCAGCAGCTTAGATCCGACTAGCCTAAATACGCAGTATTTT; CDR3 protein: CASSLDPTSLNTQYF
clone size: .; J gene: TRBJ2-7; V gene: TRBV21-1; D gene: .; CDR3 DNA: TGTGCCAGCAGCAAATTTAGAGAAAGACAGGGGGCTTACGAGCAGTACTTC; CDR3 protein: CASSKFRERQGAYEQYF
clone size: .; J gene: TRBJ1-6; V gene: TRBV19; D gene: .; CDR3 DNA: TGTGCCAGTAGACAAACCGGGTCCTATAATTCACCCCTCCACTTT; CDR3 protein: CASRQTGSYNSPLHF
clone size: .; J gene: TRBJ1-4; V gene: TRBV9; D gene: TRBD1; CDR3 DNA: TGTGCCAGCAGCGTACAGGGGGCTACTAATGAAAAACTGTTTTTT; CDR3 protein: CASSVQGATNEKLFF
clone size: .; J gene: TRBJ1-5; V gene: TRBV27; D gene: TRBD1; CDR3 DNA: TGTGCCAGCAGTTTATGGCAGGGGGACCCTAGCAATCAGCCCCAGCATTTT; CDR3 protein: CASSLWQGDPSNQPQHF